What follows are 20 T cell receptor beta chains derived from one specimen sequenced in a study of T cells in Graves' hyperthyroidism and ophthalmopathy. Amplified regions were TCR beta CDR3 sequences from RNA transcripts. The HTBI primer set was used in a first-round RT-PCR of the TCR CDR3. MiXCR, run by TCRdb on the multiplex PCR reads, gives a single entry per CDR3 protein. The sample has about 600,000 distinct CDR3 sequences; about 14% are singletons. Material for sequencing was blood. The receptor set was obtained from a woman in her forties or fifties with Graves' ophthalmopathy.

This clonotype was seen repeatedly, ten times or more. This chain connects TRBV6-1 to TRBJ2-5; 9 positions agree with TRBD1. V was pared by 2 bases and J by 4 bases, with 5 bases of the junction left unmatched. Looked up from germline, CDR1 is MNHNS and CDR2 is SASEGT. This CDR3 spans 15 amino acids. This chain's CDR3 is CASSELGTGIETQYF. The CDR3 DNA is TGTGCCAGCAGTGAACTTGGGACAGGGATAGAGACCCAGTACTTC.

This clonotype was counted many times. V usage is TRBV28 and J usage is TRBJ2-5; D gene unclear. The length of the CDR3 is 13 residues. Germline lookup yields CDR1 MDHEN and CDR2 SYDVKM. Trimming shortened V by 5 bases and J by 3 bases, and 10 bases separated the two germline ends. The CDR3 nucleotides are TGTGCCAGCAGTCAAGGAGTGGAAGAGACCCAGTACTTC. It codes for CASSQGVEETQYF.

There are many counts of this clonotype. The CDR3: CASAGLAANTGELFF. The CDR3, as DNA: TGTGCCAGCGCGGGACTAGCGGCGAACACCGGGGAGCTGTTTTTT. The V and J genes are TRBV6-1 and TRBJ2-2, with 11 bases fitting TRBD2. The J segment lost 0 bases and the V segment lost 8 bases, leaving 2 bases of the junction unmatched. Germline loops: CDR1 MNHNS, CDR2 SASEGT. The CDR3 runs to 15 residues.

This clonotype was seen repeatedly, ten times or more. The chain recombines TRBV12-3 or TRBV12-4 with TRBJ2-3; 9 bases are shared with TRBD1. CDR3 size: 16 residues. Losses at the gene ends were 6 bases for V and 3 bases for J; bases not matched to a gene: 10. CDR3 DNA sequence: TGTGCCAGCAGACCGACCGGGACAGGGAATACAGATACGCAGTATTTT. Encoded protein: CASRPTGTGNTDTQYF.

This chain joins TRBV15 and TRBJ2-1; no clear D gene. V was shortened by 0 bases and J by 4 bases, with 7 bases between the two germline ends. CDR1 is LNHNV and CDR2 is YYDKDF in the germline V gene (reference sequence). The CDR3 has 14 amino acids. CDR3 amino acids: CATSRDKGYNEQFF. As DNA, the CDR3 is TGTGCCACCAGCAGAGATAAAGGTTACAATGAGCAGTTCTTC. Full variable domain (outside the CDR3, taken from reference TRBV15 and TRBJ2-1): DAMVIQNPRYQVTQFGKPVTLSCSQTLNHNVMYWYQQKSSQAPKLLFHYYDKDFNNEADTPDNFQSRRPNTSFCFLDIRSPGLGDTAMYLCATSRDKGYNEQFFGPGTRLTVL.

Notes on this clonotype: The junction and the germline gene differ at one end; a read error may be behind it. The chain employs TRBV9 and TRBJ2-7; 8 positions match TRBD2. The CDR3 spans 14 residues. The germline V gene has CDR1 SGDLS and CDR2 YYNGEE. CDR3: CANSQGLASYEQYF. CDR3 DNA: TGCGCCAACAGCCAAGGACTAGCCTCCTACGAGCAGTACTTC. Variable domain in full (rest from reference TRBV9 and TRBJ2-7): DSGVTQTPKHLITATGQRVTLRCSPRSGDLSVYWYQQSLDQGLQFLIQYYNGEERAKGNILERFSAQQFPDLHSELNLSSLELGDSALYFCANSQGLASYEQYFGPGTRLTVT.

This chain links TRBV7-2 with TRBJ2-3; no clear D. V was clipped by 3 bases and J by 4 bases, with 8 bases between them. This CDR3 is 13 amino acids long. CDR1 and CDR2 (germline): SGHTA, FQGNSA. As DNA, the CDR3 is TGTGCCAGCAGCTTCCCGGGCTCAGATACGCAGTATTTT. This sequence encodes CASSFPGSDTQYF.

This clonotype was observed a few times. The V gene is TRBV5-1, the J gene TRBJ2-2, with 8 nucleotides matching TRBD2. Unmatched junction bases numbered 8, after V lost 0 bases and J lost 7 bases. CDR3 length equals 16 residues. In germline, CDR1 is SGHRS, CDR2 YFSETQ. In DNA, the CDR3 is TGCGCCAGCAGCTTGGCCGGGGGGGCGAATGGCGGGGAGCTGTTTTTT. This translates into CASSLAGGANGGELFF.

At least ten counts were recorded for this clonotype. This chain links TRBV20-1 with TRBJ2-1; D gene ambiguous. Trimming left V 6 bases short and J 3 bases short, with 18 bases between. This CDR3 spans 15 amino acids. Germline V gives CDR1 DFQATT, CDR2 SNEGSKA (reference sequence). The CDR3: CSAQDPRGNYNEQFF. The CDR3 nucleotides are TGCAGTGCCCAGGACCCACGCGGAAACTACAATGAGCAGTTCTTC.

This clonotype was seen many times. The V gene is TRBV20-1, the J gene TRBJ1-2; 7 bases map to TRBD1. J gave up 8 bases and V 6 bases, and 18 bases lay outside the gene matches. This CDR3 contains 15 residues. From germline, CDR1 is DFQATT and CDR2 SNEGSKA (reference sequence). The DNA for the CDR3 is TGCAGTGCCTTCGAGCGTCCCAGGGGGTTAGAGGGCTACACCTTC. Protein product: CSAFERPRGLEGYTF.

This clonotype appeared many times. The chain carries TRBV28 and TRBJ1-5; tentative D call: TRBD1 (6 bases). CDR3 length equals 15 residues. Germline V lookup: CDR1 MDHEN, CDR2 SYDVKM. With 10 bases removed from V and 3 bases from J, the gap between germline ends came to 19 bases. This CDR3 reads CATTQGFESNQPQHF. The CDR3 bases are TGTGCCACTACACAGGGTTTTGAATCCAATCAGCCCCAGCATTTT. The complete variable domain, with remaining parts taken from reference TRBV28 and TRBJ1-5, reads DVKVTQSSRYLVKRTGEKVFLECVQDMDHENMFWYRQDPGLGLRLIYFSYDVKMKEKGDIPEGYSVSREKKERFSLILESASTNQTSMYLCATTQGFESNQPQHFGDGTRLSIL.

The chain links TRBV19 to TRBJ2-7, with TRBD1 as a possible D gene (5 bases). Between the trimmed V and J ends, which lost 3 bases and 0 bases, there was a span of 12 bases. CDR3 size: 15 residues. The germline CDR1 and CDR2 sequences are LNHDA and SQIVND (reference sequence). The CDR3 is CASSIFQGTSYEQYF. CDR3 DNA sequence: TGTGCCAGTAGTATTTTCCAGGGTACCTCCTACGAGCAGTACTTC.

In its sample, this clonotype was seen many times. This chain uses TRBV28 with TRBJ2-5, with TRBD2 identical over 9 bases. Germline CDR1 reads MDHEN; CDR2 reads SYDVKM. Losses at the gene ends were 6 bases for V and 4 bases for J; bases not matched to a gene: 15. The CDR3 consists of 17 residues. The CDR3 loop reads CASSLGMAGGPGETQYF. The CDR3 nucleotides are TGTGCCAGCAGCCTTGGGATGGCGGGAGGGCCGGGAGAGACCCAGTACTTC.

In this sample, this clonotype turned up a few times. The chain carries TRBV15 and TRBJ1-6; D is unclear. V gave up 0 bases and J gave up 11 bases, with 5 bases separating them. The length of the CDR3 is 12 residues. CDR1 LNHNV and CDR2 YYDKDF come from the germline V gene (reference sequence). The chain's CDR3 is CATSRDRAPLHF. In DNA form, the CDR3 reads TGTGCCACCAGCAGAGATCGGGCACCCCTCCACTTT.

The chain employs TRBV29-1 and TRBJ1-2, with D tentatively TRBD1 (6 bases). V lost 2 bases, J lost 2 bases, and 18 bases lay in between. This CDR3 contains 16 residues. CDR1 and CDR2 from the germline V gene are SQVTM and ANQGSEA. The CDR3 here is CSVEWGQGRGNYGYTF. The CDR3 bases are TGCAGCGTTGAATGGGGCCAGGGGAGGGGGAACTATGGCTACACCTTC.

The sample holds many counts of this clonotype. The chain employs TRBV5-1 and TRBJ1-1, with D perhaps TRBD1 (5 bases). In germline, CDR1 is SGHRS, CDR2 YFSETQ. Between the trimmed V and J ends, which lost 3 bases and 0 bases, there was a span of 9 bases. The CDR3 totals 14 residues. As DNA, the CDR3 is TGCGCCAGCAGCTGGGGGGGTGTGAACACTGAAGCTTTCTTT. It translates to CASSWGGVNTEAFF.

The table lists this clonotype with a few counts. A much larger clone lies one base from this, so it may be a read error. The genes are TRBV5-6 and TRBJ1-1, with TRBD1 identical over 11 bases. The CDR3 extends over 15 amino acids. In germline, CDR1 is SGHDT, CDR2 YYEEEE. CDR3 amino acids: CASSLLGTGGTEASF. The DNA for the CDR3 is TGTGCCAGCAGCTTGTTGGGGACAGGGGGTACTGAAGCTTCCTTT. Looking up the rest from reference TRBV5-6 and TRBJ1-1 gives the full variable domain: DAGVTQSPTHLIKTRGQQVTLRCSPKSGHDTVSWYQQALGQGPQFIFQYYEEEERQRGNFPDRFSGHQFPNYSSELNVNALLLGDSALYLCASSLLGTGGTEASFGQGTRLTVV.

V is TRBV6-1 and J is TRBJ2-1; 10 positions match TRBD2. J lost 3 bases, V lost 1 base, and 3 bases had no gene match. The CDR3 is 16 residues long. Germline V gives CDR1 MNHNS, CDR2 SASEGT. This chain's CDR3 is CASSEELAGLYNEQFF. For the CDR3, the DNA is TGTGCCAGCAGTGAAGAACTAGCGGGACTCTACAATGAGCAGTTCTTC.

Written as DNA, the CDR3 is TGTGCCAGCACAGCAAGGGGGGAGCAGTACTTC. It specifies CASTARGEQYF. This chain links TRBV12-3 or TRBV12-4 with TRBJ2-7; the D gene is possibly TRBD1 (6 bases). The V gene lost 7 bases and the J gene lost 7 bases, with 11 bases spanning the gap. CDR3 length equals 11 residues.

Many counts were recorded for this clonotype. This chain links TRBV6-6 with TRBJ1-1; 7 nucleotides align to TRBD1. The CDR3 consists of 14 residues. Trimming took 2 bases from V and 7 from J; bases not matched to a gene: 7. The germline gives CDR1 MNHNY, CDR2 SVGAGI (reference sequence). The CDR3 region has the DNA TGTGCCAGCAGTTACACCGACAGGGTGAGTGAAGCTTTCTTT. Translation: CASSYTDRVSEAFF.